This TCR beta chain was profiled in a study of blood T cells in healthy people across ages. Study-wide findings and caveats: The study regarded diversity estimates from one million T cells as underestimates.

This CDR3 has 15 residues. V gave up 5 bases and J gave up 7 bases, with 18 bases separating them. The germline V gene encodes CDR1 ENHRY and CDR2 SYGVKD. Comments on this clonotype: Its antigen is currently unknown.

The authors ran a second PCR of roughly 6 to 11 cycles using a sample-barcoded 5' primer and a J-beta primer mix. Via MiXCR, TCRdb re-called the 5' RACE reads, giving one row per CDR3 protein. The data contain 850,000 to 1,300,000 distinct CDR3 sequences, over 35% of them seen just once; the ten biggest clones take up under 20%. The TCR originated in a woman aged 55-69 years in good health. The sample was blood. The chain employs TRBV10-3 and TRBJ2-1; a weak D match, TRBD2 (6 bases). CDR3 protein: CAISKLWGERNEQFF. As DNA, the CDR3 is TGTGCCATCAGTAAGCTGTGGGGGGAACGGAATGAGCAGTTCTTC.